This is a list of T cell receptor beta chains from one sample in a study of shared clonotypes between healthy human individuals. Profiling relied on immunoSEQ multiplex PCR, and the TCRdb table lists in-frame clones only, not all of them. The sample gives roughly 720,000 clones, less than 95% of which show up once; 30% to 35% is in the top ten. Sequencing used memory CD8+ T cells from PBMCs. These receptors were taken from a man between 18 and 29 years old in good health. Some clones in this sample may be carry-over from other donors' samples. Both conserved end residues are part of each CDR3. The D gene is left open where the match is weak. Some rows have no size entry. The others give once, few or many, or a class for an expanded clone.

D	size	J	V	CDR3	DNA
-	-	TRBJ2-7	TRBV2	CASAGLAYEQYF	TGTGCCAGCGCGGGACTTGCCTACGAGCAGTACTTC
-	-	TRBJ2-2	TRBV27	CASVRDLNTGELFF	TGTGCCAGCGTGAGAGATCTGAACACCGGGGAGCTGTTTTTT
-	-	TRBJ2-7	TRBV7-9	CASSLEVRYEQYF	TGTGCCAGCAGCTTAGAAGTTCGCTACGAGCAGTACTTC
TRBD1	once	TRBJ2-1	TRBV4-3	CASSRDRGYNEQFF	TGCGCCAGCAGCCGAGACAGGGGGTACAATGAGCAGTTCTTC
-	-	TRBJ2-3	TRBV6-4	CASSDGGYTDTQYF	TGTGCCAGCAGTGATGGCGGGTACACAGATACGCAGTATTTT
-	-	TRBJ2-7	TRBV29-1	CSVSTGSHEQYF	TGCAGCGTCTCTACAGGGTCCCACGAGCAGTACTTC
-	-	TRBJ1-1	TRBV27	CASRETPNTEAFF	TGTGCCAGCAGGGAGACACCGAACACTGAAGCTTTCTTT
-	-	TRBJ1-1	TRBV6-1	CASSRLNTEAFF	TGTGCCAGCAGTAGGTTGAACACTGAAGCTTTCTTT
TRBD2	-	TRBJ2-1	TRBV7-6	CASSLALAGSSYNEQFF	TGTGCCAGCAGCTTAGCTCTAGCGGGTAGCTCCTACAATGAGCAGTTCTTC
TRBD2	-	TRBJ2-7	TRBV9	CASSPYRLAGFYEQYF	TGTGCCAGCAGCCCCTATAGACTAGCGGGTTTCTACGAGCAGTACTTC
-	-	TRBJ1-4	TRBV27	CASSFQAGEVANEKLFF	TGTGCCAGCAGTTTCCAAGCAGGAGAGGTGGCTAATGAAAAACTGTTTTTT
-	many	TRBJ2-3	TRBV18	CASSPGLREDTQYF	TGTGCCAGCTCACCAGGGTTGAGGGAGGATACGCAGTATTTT
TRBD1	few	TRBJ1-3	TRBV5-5	CASSLDETGVIGNTIYF	TGTGCCAGCAGCTTAGACGAGACAGGGGTAATCGGAAACACCATATATTTT
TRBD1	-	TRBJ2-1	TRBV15	CATSRDGTGGYNEQFF	TGTGCCACCAGCAGAGATGGGACAGGTGGTTACAATGAGCAGTTCTTC
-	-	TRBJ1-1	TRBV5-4	CASSLDLGLGTEAFF	TGTGCCAGCAGCTTGGATCTGGGGCTGGGGACTGAAGCTTTCTTT
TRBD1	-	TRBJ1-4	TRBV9	CASSSGQGGIYEKLFF	TGTGCCAGCAGCAGCGGACAGGGGGGAATATACGAAAAACTGTTTTTT
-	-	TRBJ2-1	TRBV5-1	CASSWGPPARSYNEQFF	TGCGCCAGCAGCTGGGGACCCCCAGCCCGCTCCTACAATGAGCAGTTCTTC
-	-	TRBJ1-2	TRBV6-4	CASSPGRRNYGYTF	TGTGCCAGCAGTCCGGGTCGCAGAAACTATGGCTACACCTTC
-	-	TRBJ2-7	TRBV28	CASSPSPTLPAGISYEQYF	TGTGCCAGCAGCCCCTCACCCACCCTTCCAGCGGGCATATCCTACGAGCAGTACTTC
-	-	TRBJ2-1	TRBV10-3	CAISPGQDYNEQFF	TGTGCCATCAGTCCTGGACAAGACTACAATGAGCAGTTCTTC
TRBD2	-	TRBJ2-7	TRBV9	CASGPGGGISYEQYF	TGTGCCAGCGGACCTGGGGGAGGGATCTCCTACGAGCAGTACTTC
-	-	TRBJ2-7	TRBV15	CATSRVTTGDEQYF	TGTGCCACCAGCAGAGTTACGACAGGCGACGAGCAGTACTTC
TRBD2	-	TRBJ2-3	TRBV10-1	CASGGVGGDTQYF	TGCGCCAGTGGGGGGGTAGGAGGAGATACGCAGTATTTT
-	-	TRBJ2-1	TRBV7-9	CASSLGGTPPEQFF	TGTGCCAGCAGCTTAGGTGGGACTCCTCCCGAGCAGTTCTTC
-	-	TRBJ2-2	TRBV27	CASSFLPRSGELFF	TGTGCCAGCAGTTTTTTGCCCCGGAGCGGGGAGCTGTTTTTT
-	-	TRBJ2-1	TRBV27	CASSLPPFGNEQFF	TGTGCCAGCAGTTTGCCCCCCTTTGGCAATGAGCAGTTCTTC
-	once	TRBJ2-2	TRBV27	CASNPGQTNTGELFF	TGTGCCAGCAACCCGGGACAAACGAACACCGGGGAGCTGTTTTTT
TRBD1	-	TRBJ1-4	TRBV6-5	CASSSYFQGEEEKLFF	TGTGCCAGCAGTTCCTATTTCCAGGGGGAAGAAGAAAAACTGTTTTTT
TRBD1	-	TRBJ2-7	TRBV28	CASSSTGVAHEQYF	TGTGCCAGCAGTAGTACAGGGGTAGCGCACGAGCAGTACTTC
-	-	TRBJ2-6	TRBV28	CASSQTADSSPPWHSGANVLTF	TGTGCCAGCAGCCAAACCGCTGACAGTTCTCCTCCGTGGCACTCTGGGGCCAACGTCCTGACTTTC
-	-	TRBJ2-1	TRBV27	CASSFWAAGHYNEQFF	TGTGCCAGTAGTTTCTGGGCTGCAGGACACTACAATGAGCAGTTCTTC
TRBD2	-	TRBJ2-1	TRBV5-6	CASSSGTIGEQFF	TGTGCCAGCAGCTCCGGGACTATCGGTGAGCAGTTCTTC
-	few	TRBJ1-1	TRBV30	CAWSVLTEAFF	TGTGCCTGGAGTGTACTCACTGAAGCTTTCTTT
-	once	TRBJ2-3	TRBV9	CASSAPSGISGRTDTQYF	TGTGCCAGCAGCGCCCCCTCAGGGATATCGGGACGTACAGATACGCAGTATTTT
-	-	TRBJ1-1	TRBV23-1	CASSQRQVNTEAFF	TGCGCCAGCAGTCAAAGACAGGTGAACACTGAAGCTTTCTTT
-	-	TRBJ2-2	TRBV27	CASSRLRGGPGELFF	TGTGCCAGCAGTCGACTCAGGGGCGGTCCCGGGGAGCTGTTTTTT
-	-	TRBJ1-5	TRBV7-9	CASSLLGQPQHF	TGTGCCAGCAGCTTATTAGGCCAGCCCCAGCATTTT
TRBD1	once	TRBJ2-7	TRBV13	CASSPLGQGAYEQYF	TGTGCCAGCAGCCCGCTGGGACAGGGGGCTTACGAGCAGTACTTC
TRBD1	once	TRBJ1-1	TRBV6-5	CASSYSRQGTEAFF	TGTGCCAGCAGTTACTCGAGACAGGGCACTGAAGCTTTCTTT
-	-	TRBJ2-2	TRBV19	CASGHTGELFF	TGTGCCTCTGGGCACACCGGGGAGCTGTTTTTT
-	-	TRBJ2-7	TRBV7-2	CASSLALRSSYEQYF	TGTGCCAGCAGCTTAGCGCTGCGTAGCTCCTACGAGCAGTACTTC
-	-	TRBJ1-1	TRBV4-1	CASSQGREGYNTEAFF	TGCGCCAGCAGCCAAGGCAGGGAGGGTTACAACACTGAAGCTTTCTTT
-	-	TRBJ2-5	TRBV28	CASSLSLGPDPQYF	TGTGCCAGCAGTCTTAGCTTGGGGCCCGATCCCCAGTACTTC
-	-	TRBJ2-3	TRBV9	CASSTGGRFTDTQYF	TGTGCCAGCAGCACAGGTGGCAGGTTCACAGATACGCAGTATTTT
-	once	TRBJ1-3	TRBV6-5	CASSYNYGNTIYF	TGTGCCAGCAGTTACAATTATGGAAACACCATATATTTT
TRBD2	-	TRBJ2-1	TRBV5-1	CASSRRLAGEGNEQFF	TGCGCCAGCAGCCGCAGACTAGCGGGGGAGGGGAATGAGCAGTTCTTC
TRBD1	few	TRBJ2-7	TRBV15	CAAGTGSYEQYF	TGTGCCGCCGGGACAGGCTCCTACGAGCAGTACTTC
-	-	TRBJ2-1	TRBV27	CASSFGSGRVRNEQFF	TGTGCCAGCAGTTTTGGAAGCGGGCGGGTCAGGAATGAGCAGTTCTTC
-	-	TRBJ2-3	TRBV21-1	CASSPWTSGASTDTQYF	TGTGCCAGCAGCCCCTGGACTAGCGGGGCTAGCACAGATACGCAGTATTTT
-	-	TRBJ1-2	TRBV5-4	CASSSAVDTFNYGYTF	TGTGCCAGCAGCTCTGCCGTGGACACCTTTAACTATGGCTACACCTTC
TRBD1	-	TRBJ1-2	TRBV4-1	CASSQDILDRESGYTF	TGCGCCAGCAGCCAAGATATATTGGACAGGGAGAGCGGCTACACCTTC
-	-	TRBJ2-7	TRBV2	CASTTGDYEQYF	TGTGCCAGCACCACCGGGGACTACGAGCAGTACTTC
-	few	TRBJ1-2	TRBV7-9	CASSYPGAGGYTF	TGTGCCAGCAGCTACCCAGGGGCGGGAGGCTACACCTTC
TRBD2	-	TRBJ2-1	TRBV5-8	CASSLAGRESHEQFF	TGTGCCAGCAGCTTGGCGGGGCGGGAGAGTCATGAGCAGTTCTTC